This TCR beta chain was found in a study of response to subunit inactivated influenza vaccine. Note on this clonotype: Its target is not known.

The CDR3 is 13 amino acids. Between the trimmed V and J ends, which lost 2 bases and 8 bases, there was a span of 13 bases. CDR1 and CDR2 (germline): SQVTM, ANQGSEA. A single record per CDR3 protein comes from TCRdb applying MiXCR to the RT-PCR reads. The sample holds 650,000 to 700,000 distinct CDR3 sequences, less than 20% seen once. Regarding the study as a whole: The authors offered the suggestion that each seasonal influenza vaccination recruits few new T cells.

The TCR was taken from a man in his forties or fifties who received an inactivated influenza vaccine. This specimen consisted of PBMCs from blood, obtained 11 to 12 days after vaccination. The chain is built from TRBV29-1 and TRBJ2-1; D not resolved. In DNA form, the CDR3 reads TGCAGCGTTGAAAGGTCTAGGGTGGATGAGCAGTTCTTC. This encodes CSVERSRVDEQFF.